Listed here is a single T cell receptor beta chain. What antigen it recognizes has not been identified. Base qualities are not at hand, and no much larger clone is one base apart. Patients were selected on the basis of adequate residual fresh-frozen tumor tissue and more than two years of available survival data. Although molecular status otherwise differed among the glioblastoma patients, no patient had an isocitrate dehydrogenase mutation. PBMC were collected before vaccination, two weeks after the third vaccination, and at tumor progression when it occurred. The Qiagen DNeasy Blood extraction Kit was used to extract genomic DNA. The data belong to a study of glioma-infiltrating T cells after dendritic cell vaccination (dated by TCRdb to 2016 to 2017). For the study in its entirety: A cohort of approximately 15 glioblastoma patients from Phase I and II dendritic cell vaccination trials was included, of whom 9 were newly diagnosed and 6 had recurrent disease. Between the early 2000s and the early 2010s, the patients were given dendritic cell vaccination pulsed with autologous tumor lysate. The vaccine was prepared from monocyte-derived dendritic cells that were cultured for more than six days with IL-4 and GM-CSF and then pulsed overnight with autologous tumor lysate. Three intradermal dendritic cell vaccine injections were administered to patients at biweekly intervals in the arm below the axilla. In glioblastoma patients vaccinated with dendritic cells, deep sequencing of TCR beta CDR3 regions served to measure the amount of tumor-infiltrating lymphocytes and to compare repertoires between tumor and blood. TCR sequencing metrics, including TIL content and tumor-blood repertoire overlap, were correlated with survival after dendritic cell vaccination.

Results and caveats for the whole study, not just this receptor: No direct relationship between TCR clonality and survival was found, suggesting a diverse polyclonal response may matter. After dendritic cell vaccination, a higher estimated pretreatment TIL content predicted longer time to progression and longer overall survival. The cohort was small and heterogeneous, with few patients having full blood and tumor sets and even fewer initial-recurrent tumor pairs. The three-group TCR overlap response model was characterized as speculative, and prospective validation of the model was stated to be required.

TCRB CDR3 regions were amplified from about 2 ug genomic DNA, or all available DNA if less, using the immunoSEQ assay. Multiplex PCR used 60 forward primers for TCR V beta segments and 13 reverse primers for J beta segments. Synthetic control templates were spiked into each sample at limiting dilution to estimate reads per starting template. Reads of 87 bp were generated by sequencing on the Illumina HiSeq System. The paper's data handling went like this. PCR and sequencing errors were removed by a nearest neighbor algorithm that merged closely related sequences. TCR overlap was measured as the percentage of unique tumor TCR beta sequences also present in the same patient's peripheral blood. TCRdb retrieved this table from immuneACCESS and kept in-frame rearrangements only. Not all clones are present; in checked studies, unresolved V genes account for under half, and no reason is known for the remainder. V and J calls and clone size follow that table, whereas D and trimming were derived from the DNA. The table for this sample lists tens of thousands of clones; about 80% of them were counted only once. The ten top clones hold 2% to 2.5% of the sample.

The sample was blood, taken before dendritic cell vaccination. This TCR was sampled from a human donor with glioblastoma.

The nucleotide sequence is given as TGTGCCAGCAGTGAAGGGGAGGGAGGTGGCTACACCTTC. This yields the protein CASSEGEGGGYTF. Recombination linked TRBV6-4 to TRBJ1-2; the D gene is perhaps TRBD1, on 5 matching bases. CDR1 is given as MRHNA and CDR2 as SNTAGT, both from the germline V gene. The CDR3 numbers 13 residues from cysteine through phenylalanine. Only the CDR3 part of the read is kept: 39 bases, read in frame from the first base. The V and J ends are trimmed by 3 bases and 7 bases, leaving 12 bases between them.